A single sample gave rise to the 20 T cell receptor beta chains below, sequenced in a study of blood T cell repertoires in COVID-19. Sequencing used immunoSEQ multiplex PCR; TCRdb keeps in-frame clones, though not all of them. This table has fewer than 150,000 clones, around 85% appearing once. Sequenced: peripheral blood. These receptors were collected from a man in his fifties or sixties with acute or convalescent COVID-19.

In this sample, this clone turned up a few times. The chain combines TRBV6-5 with TRBJ2-1; 7 bases map to TRBD2. Germline CDR1 is MNHEY and CDR2 is SVGAGI. This CDR3 contains 14 residues. The CDR3, as DNA: TGTGCTTCGGGAGGAGACATTTCCTACAATGAGCAGTTCTTC. Translated: CASGGDISYNEQFF.

CDR3 sequence reads: CASSPPGQGPSGANVLTF. For the CDR3, the DNA is TGTGCCAGCAGTCCCCCAGGACAGGGTCCCTCTGGGGCCAACGTCCTGACTTTC. V usage is TRBV6-2 or TRBV6-3 and J usage is TRBJ2-6, with 8 bases matching TRBD1. The germline V gene has CDR1 MNHEY and CDR2 SVGEGT. Losses at the gene ends were 5 bases for V and 0 bases for J; bases not matched to a gene: 9. The CDR3 is made up of 18 amino acids.

This chain links TRBV2 with TRBJ1-5; no definite D call. The CDR3 consists of 14 residues. V was shortened by 0 bases and J by 2 bases, with 5 bases between the two germline ends. In germline, CDR1 is SNHLY, CDR2 FYNNEI. CDR3 protein: CASSEAPGNQPQHF. CDR3 DNA: TGTGCCAGCAGTGAAGCTCCGGGCAATCAGCCCCAGCATTTT.

The chain combines TRBV21-1 with TRBJ1-6; the table's D call, TRBD1, has no DNA check behind it. TRBV21-1 is annotated as a pseudogene. The CDR3 contains 20 residues. The CDR3 nucleotides read TGTGCCAGCAGCAAAAAGGGCCGCCAGGGTGGAAGCTCCTATAATTCACCCCTCCACTTT. This gives the protein CASSKKGRQGGSSYNSPLHF.

This chain uses TRBV5-1 with TRBJ2-5; 7 nucleotides align to TRBD2. The CDR3 spans 16 residues. Germline CDR1 is SGHRS and CDR2 is YFSETQ. Trimming at V came to 0 bases and at J to 4 bases, leaving 9 bases not matched to a gene. Written as DNA, the CDR3 is TGCGCCAGCAGCTTGGCTACGAGCGGGGTAGGAGAGACCCAGTACTTC. This codes for CASSLATSGVGETQYF.

The V gene is TRBV30, the J gene TRBJ1-4, with 9 nucleotides matching TRBD1. The germline gives CDR1 GTSNPN, CDR2 SVGIG (reference sequence). The V and J ends lost 2 bases and 8 bases, in that order; junction bases with no gene match: 6. This CDR3 spans 14 amino acids. CDR3: CAWSRGDRVEKLFF. DNA for the CDR3: TGTGCCTGGAGTCGGGGGGACAGGGTGGAAAAACTGTTTTTT.

The chain couples TRBV6-2 or TRBV6-3 to TRBJ1-5; D gene uncertain. The germline V gene encodes CDR1 MNHEY and CDR2 SVGEGT. This CDR3 is 16 amino acids long. Trimming pared 5 bases from V and 4 bases from J, leaving 18 bases between. The CDR3, as DNA: TGTGCCAGCAGTCGAATAAAGCGGGTCTGGAATCAGCCCCAGCATTTT. Residues: CASSRIKRVWNQPQHF.

This clone was counted between two and nine times. J is TRBJ2-3 and V is TRBV14; 7 bases line up with TRBD2. From germline, CDR1 is SGHDN and CDR2 FVKESK. There are 18 residues in the CDR3. The trim removed 0 bases at V and 4 bases at J, leaving 13 bases unmatched. CDR3 residues: CASSQDGLTSSAADTQYF. Here the CDR3 DNA reads TGTGCCAGCAGCCAAGATGGGTTGACTAGCTCTGCGGCAGATACGCAGTATTTT.

The genes are TRBV9 and TRBJ1-4; TRBD1 might be the D (6 bases). Per germline, CDR1 SGDLS and CDR2 YYNGEE. This CDR3 is built from 15 residues. V was clipped by 4 bases and J by 7 bases, with 17 bases between them. The CDR3 region has the DNA TGTGCCAGCAGCCCCTTCAGGGGAGAGGGTGAAAAACTGTTTTTT. Its protein product is CASSPFRGEGEKLFF.

The chain recombines TRBV28 with TRBJ1-1; TRBD1 is a possible D gene (5 bases). Trimming removed 1 base at V and 1 base at J, with 7 bases between. The V gene's germline CDR1 is MDHEN and CDR2 SYDVKM. The CDR3 covers 14 residues. CDR3 amino acids: CASSLLDTNTEAFF. The CDR3 DNA is TGTGCCAGCAGTTTATTGGACACGAACACTGAAGCTTTCTTT.

The gene calls are TRBV6-4 and TRBJ1-2; 8 nucleotides match TRBD1. Germline V gene sequence: CDR1 MRHNA, CDR2 SNTAGT. The CDR3 is made up of 13 amino acids. With V trimmed by 0 bases and J by 10 bases, 4 bases remained unmatched. The chain's CDR3 is CASSDSRTGSYTF. In nucleotides, the CDR3 is TGTGCCAGCAGTGACTCAAGGACAGGGTCCTACACCTTC.

The genes are TRBV27 and TRBJ2-7; D is possibly TRBD2 (6 bases). Per the germline V gene, CDR1 is MNHEY and CDR2 is SMNVEV (reference sequence). The CDR3 is 13 residues long. Trimming took off 2 bases at V and 3 bases at J, with 8 bases between the two ends. The CDR3 bases are TGTGCCAGCAGTTTAGGACTATTCTACGAGCAGTACTTC. Its protein product is CASSLGLFYEQYF.

This clone was seen a handful of times. The chain uses TRBV6-6 and TRBJ1-4; 7 nucleotides line up with TRBD1. This CDR3 spans 16 amino acids. V shed 6 bases and J 5 bases; nucleotides not matched to a gene: 12. Germline CDR1 and CDR2: MNHNY and SVGAGI (reference sequence). This chain's CDR3 is CASRPTGTAENEKLFF. CDR3 nucleotides: TGTGCCAGCAGACCAACCGGGACAGCAGAGAATGAAAAACTGTTTTTT.

The CDR3 nucleotides are TGTGCCTGGAGTACCTCAGGGAACACTGAAGCTTTCTTT. It encodes CAWSTSGNTEAFF. This sequence joins TRBV30 and TRBJ1-1; D is unclear. The germline V gene has CDR1 GTSNPN and CDR2 SVGIG (reference sequence). CDR3 length equals 13 residues. The ends were cut back, 2 bases at V and 1 base at J, with 8 bases in the middle. The full variable domain, its missing parts supplied by reference TRBV30 and TRBJ1-1, is SQTIHQWPATLVQPVGSPLSLECTVEGTSNPNLYWYRQAAGRGLQLLFYSVGIGQISSEVPQNLSASRPQDRQFILSSKKLLLSDSGFYLCAWSTSGNTEAFFGQGTRLTVV.

V and J are TRBV28 and TRBJ1-5; D not certain. This CDR3 is 13 amino acids long. V lost 7 bases to trimming and J lost 3 bases, with 10 bases between them. From germline, CDR1 is MDHEN and CDR2 SYDVKM. The CDR3 DNA reads as TGTGCCAGCACCGACAACGACAATCAGCCCCAGCATTTT. Its protein product is CASTDNDNQPQHF.

The chain has TRBV4-1 and TRBJ1-6; TRBD1 matches at 10 bases. V lost 0 bases and J lost 9; bases outside the gene matches: 2. The CDR3 is made up of 15 amino acids. Germline assignment: CDR1 MGHRA and CDR2 YSYEKL. The CDR3 coding sequence is TGCGCCAGCAGCCAAGAGGGACAGGGGTTTTCACCCCTCCACTTT. Translation gives CASSQEGQGFSPLHF.

The rearrangement uses TRBV29-1 and TRBJ1-1; D ambiguous. The germline CDR1 and CDR2 sequences are SQVTM and ANQGSEA. The germline V and J ends were trimmed by 7 bases and 0 bases, with 6 bases remaining between them. The CDR3 length is 11 residues. In DNA, the CDR3 is TGCAGCGCGACGGTGAACACTGAAGCTTTCTTT. It translates to CSATVNTEAFF.

This clone appeared a few times. The rearrangement joins TRBV6-5 to TRBJ1-4; D is perhaps TRBD1 (5 bases). The germline V gene has CDR1 MNHEY and CDR2 SVGAGI. The CDR3 covers 14 residues. V gave up 10 bases and J gave up 0 bases, with 12 bases separating them. CDR3 amino acids: CATEQVATNEKLFF. In nucleotides, the CDR3 is TGTGCCACCGAACAGGTCGCAACTAATGAAAAACTGTTTTTT.

This clone showed up just once. V is TRBV5-4 and J is TRBJ2-3; a possible D gene is TRBD2 (6 bases). The CDR3 sequence is 16 residues long. V was cut by 2 bases and J by 4 bases, with 17 bases left in between. Germline V gene data show CDR1 as SGHNT and CDR2 as YYREEE (reference sequence). CDR3 sequence: CASSLRRGRAADTQYF. The CDR3 region has the DNA TGTGCCAGCAGCTTAAGGCGGGGCAGGGCGGCAGATACGCAGTATTTT.

The table lists this clone with a count of one. In DNA, the CDR3 is TGTGCCCTTGACAGGCAAAATGAAAAACTGTTTTTT. It codes for CALDRQNEKLFF. This chain uses TRBV30 with TRBJ1-4; possibly TRBD1 for D (6 bases). Germline V lookup: CDR1 GTSNPN, CDR2 SVGIG (reference sequence). Between the trimmed V and J ends, which lost 8 bases and 5 bases, there was a span of 12 bases. The CDR3 length is 12 residues.